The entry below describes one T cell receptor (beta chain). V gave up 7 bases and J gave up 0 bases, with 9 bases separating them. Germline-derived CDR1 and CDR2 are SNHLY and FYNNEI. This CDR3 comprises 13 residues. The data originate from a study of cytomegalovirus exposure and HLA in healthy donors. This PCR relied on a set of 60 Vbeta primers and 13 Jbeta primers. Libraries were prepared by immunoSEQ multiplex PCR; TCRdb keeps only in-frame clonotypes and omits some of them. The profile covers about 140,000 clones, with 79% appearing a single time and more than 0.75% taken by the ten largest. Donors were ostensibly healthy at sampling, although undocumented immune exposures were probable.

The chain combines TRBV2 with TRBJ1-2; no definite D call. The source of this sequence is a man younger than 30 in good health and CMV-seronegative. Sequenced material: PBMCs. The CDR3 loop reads CASIRRTNYGYTF. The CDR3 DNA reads TGTGCCAGCATACGCAGGACTAACTATGGCTACACCTTC. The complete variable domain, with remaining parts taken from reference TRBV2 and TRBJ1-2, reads EPEVTQTPSHQVTQMGQEVILRCVPISNHLYFYWYRQILGQKVEFLVSFYNNEISEKSEIFDDQFSVERPDGSNFTLKIRSTKLEDSAMYFCASIRRTNYGYTFGSGTRLTVV.